The rows below give T cell receptor beta chains drawn from one sample of a study of T cells in Graves' hyperthyroidism and ophthalmopathy. MiXCR, applied by TCRdb to the multiplex PCR reads, yields one record per CDR3 protein. The sample yields hundreds of thousands of distinct CDR3 sequences, 38% seen once. The sequencing sample was made of blood. The receptors stem from a man younger than 35 with Graves' hyperthyroidism. The CDR3 runs from the conserved cysteine through the conserved F or W. D genes are given only for firm matches. Only some rows state a clone size, as once, few, many or a class for expanded clones.

CDR3 length	J gene	V gene	clone size	D gene	CDR3 DNA	CDR3 protein
13	TRBJ2-7	TRBV29-1	.	TRBD2	TGCAGCGTACGATCCGGGACTAGCGACGAGCAGTACTTC	CSVRSGTSDEQYF
15	TRBJ1-5	TRBV15	many	.	TGTGCCACCAGCAGGTCGAGGGGCACCAATCAGCCCCAGCATTTT	CATSRSRGTNQPQHF
13	TRBJ1-5	TRBV19	many	.	TGTGCCAGTAGTCAAACGGAGTATCAGCCCCAGCATTTT	CASSQTEYQPQHF
16	TRBJ2-5	TRBV7-2	.	TRBD1	TGTGCCAGCAGGCGTCCGGGACAGGGAATCCAAGAGACCCAGTACTTC	CASRRPGQGIQETQYF
15	TRBJ2-5	TRBV9	.	.	TGTGCCAGCAGCGTAGTAGGGCAGGGAGGAAATGAGCAGTACTTC	CASSVVGQGGNEQYF
14	TRBJ2-5	TRBV7-9	few	TRBD2	TGTGCCAGCAGCCGCGGGGGGTACCAAGAGACCCAGTACTTC	CASSRGGYQETQYF
17	TRBJ1-1	TRBV29-1	many	TRBD1	TGCAGCGCCTTCGTTCTACGACAGGGGTTTTCAAGCACTGAAGCTTTCTTT	CSAFVLRQGFSSTEAFF
13	TRBJ1-5	TRBV6-5	.	.	TGTGCCAGCAGCTTGACAGGAAATCAGCCCCAGCGTTTT	CASSLTGNQPQRF
14	TRBJ2-7	TRBV7-8	few	.	TGTGCCAGCAGCTTAGGAGAGTTGGTCTGCGAGCAGTACTTC	CASSLGELVCEQYF
13	TRBJ2-2	TRBV12-3/TRBV12-4	.	.	TGTGCCAGCAGTTTAGTCCTGAGCGGGGAGCTGTTTTTT	CASSLVLSGELFF
15	TRBJ2-2	TRBV7-2	.	TRBD1	TGTGCCAGCAGCTTAAGGCCAGGGGGAAGCGGGGAGCTGTTTTTT	CASSLRPGGSGELFF
15	TRBJ1-5	TRBV19	.	TRBD1	TGTGCCAGTACCGCGGGACAGAATAGCAATCAGCCCCAGCATTTT	CASTAGQNSNQPQHF
16	TRBJ2-3	TRBV10-3	.	TRBD2	TGTGCCGCACAAGATCTCTCAGCGGGGGCTCCAGATACGCAGTATTTT	CAAQDLSAGAPDTQYF
14	TRBJ1-2	TRBV18	.	TRBD1	TGTGCCAGCTCACCCCAGGGGACAGAGGATGGCTACACCTTC	CASSPQGTEDGYTF
13	TRBJ1-2	TRBV5-1	many	TRBD1	TGCGCCAGCAGCTTGGAGACAGGGGGCGGCTACACCTTC	CASSLETGGGYTF
12	TRBJ1-1	TRBV15	.	.	TGTGCCACCAGCAGAGAAATAGGTGAAACTTTCTTT	CATSREIGETFF
15	TRBJ2-2	TRBV2	.	.	TGTGCCAGCAGAGGCCAGCCCCTAAGCATGGGGGAGCTGTTTTTT	CASRGQPLSMGELFF
15	TRBJ2-7	TRBV7-8	.	TRBD2	TGTGCCAGCAGGCCTACTAGCGGGAGCACCTACGAGCAGTACTTC	CASRPTSGSTYEQYF
12	TRBJ2-2	TRBV7-9	.	.	TGTGCCGCCAGTGGTGGTCCCGGGGAGCTGTTTTTT	CAASGGPGELFF
16	TRBJ2-5	TRBV7-2	.	TRBD2	TGTGCCAGCAGCTTACAGCCCAGCGGGGGGAAAGAGACCCAGTACTTC	CASSLQPSGGKETQYF
12	TRBJ2-7	TRBV6-6	once	.	TGTGCCAGCAGTGGGGATGGCGCGGGGCAGTACTTC	CASSGDGAGQYF
14	TRBJ1-2	TRBV29-1	many	.	TGCAGCGGCGGTGACAGCCTAACTAACTATGGCTACACCTTC	CSGGDSLTNYGYTF
14	TRBJ1-1	TRBV6-6	.	.	TGTGCCAGCAGTTTTAGGGACTTCAACACTGAAGCTTTCTTT	CASSFRDFNTEAFF
15	TRBJ2-7	TRBV5-6	.	.	TGTGCCAGCAAATTCCGGGACCTGCCCTACGGCGAGCAGTACTTC	CASKFRDLPYGEQYF
16	TRBJ1-5	TRBV4-2	.	TRBD1	TGTGCCAGCAGCCCGACAGGGAGAAGGAACAATCAGCCCCAGCATTTT	CASSPTGRRNNQPQHF
12	TRBJ1-2	TRBV2	.	.	TGTGCCAGCCCCTACGAGGGGAGAGGCTACACCTTC	CASPYEGRGYTF
14	TRBJ1-5	TRBV7-8	many	TRBD1	TGTGCCAGCAGCCGGACAGGGGATGGCCAGCCCCAGCATTTT	CASSRTGDGQPQHF
14	TRBJ2-5	TRBV7-8	many	.	TGTGCCAGCAGCACCCCGGGGGAACAAGAGACCCAGTACTTC	CASSTPGEQETQYF
13	TRBJ1-2	TRBV29-1	.	TRBD1	TGCAGCGTTGAACGACAGGGAGGAAATGGCTACACCTTC	CSVERQGGNGYTF
15	TRBJ1-1	TRBV7-2	.	.	TGCGCCAGCAGCCAACAAGGGACACTGAACACTGAAGCTTTCTTT	CASSQQGTLNTEAFF
14	TRBJ1-1	TRBV9	many	.	TGTGCCAGCAGCGTAGAAGGGGCAAACACTGAAGCTTTCTTT	CASSVEGANTEAFF
14	TRBJ1-6	TRBV11-3	few	.	TGTGCCAGCAGCTTAGAGGCGGAGTCCTCACCCCTCCACTTT	CASSLEAESSPLHF
15	TRBJ1-5	TRBV10-3	.	.	TGTGCCACCCTTTTGGCAGGGGATAGCAATCAGCCCCAGCATTTT	CATLLAGDSNQPQHF
14	TRBJ2-7	TRBV14	few	.	TGTGCCAGCAGCCAACAGCGGCACTCCTACGAGCAGTACTTC	CASSQQRHSYEQYF
17	TRBJ2-7	TRBV5-1	few	.	TGCGCCAGCAGCATGGTTTCAACAGGTCTCCTACCCTACGAGCAGTACTTC	CASSMVSTGLLPYEQYF
15	TRBJ2-7	TRBV19	.	.	TGTGCCAGTAGTACCTTCGGGAGCACCTCCTACGAGCAGTACTTC	CASSTFGSTSYEQYF
12	TRBJ1-2	TRBV6-6	.	TRBD1	TGTGCCAGCAGGAAATCAGGGGGAGGCTACACCTTC	CASRKSGGGYTF
16	TRBJ2-7	TRBV29-1	many	TRBD2	TGCAGCGTTGCAGCCAGGGGGCGTAGCGGGAGGGACGAGCAGTACTTC	CSVAARGRSGRDEQYF
16	TRBJ1-4	TRBV7-7	few	.	TGTGCTAGCAGCTTACGAGCGGGGGGAACTAATGAAAAACTGTTTTTT	CASSLRAGGTNEKLFF
15	TRBJ1-4	TRBV6-5	.	.	TGTGCCAGCAGTTACTCTCCCCTGGAGAATGAAAAACTGTTTTTT	CASSYSPLENEKLFF
17	TRBJ2-6	TRBV7-2	.	.	TGTGCCAGCAGCCAAGTGCAGCTAGCCACTGGGGCCAACGTCCTGACTTTC	CASSQVQLATGANVLTF
15	TRBJ1-4	TRBV20-1	few	.	TGCAGTGCTAGAAAAAGGGGGGGATTGGATGAAAAACTGTTTTTT	CSARKRGGLDEKLFF
12	TRBJ2-5	TRBV6-5	.	.	TGTGCCACGCTCGCCATTTCGGAGACCCAGTACTTC	CATLAISETQYF
11	TRBJ1-1	TRBV12-3/TRBV12-4	many	.	TGTGCCAGCAGTCGGACAGCTGAAGCTTTCTTT	CASSRTAEAFF
14	TRBJ2-7	TRBV6-5	.	.	TGTGCCAGCAGTTACGTGGTTAGCGCCAACGAGCAGTACTTC	CASSYVVSANEQYF
15	TRBJ2-7	TRBV7-2	.	.	TGTGCCAGCAGCTTAGCAACAGGAACCTTCTACGAGCAGTACTTC	CASSLATGTFYEQYF
13	TRBJ2-7	TRBV2	many	TRBD1	TGTGCCAGCAGCCGAGGACAGGGCTACGAGCAGTACTTC	CASSRGQGYEQYF
14	TRBJ1-6	TRBV2	few	TRBD1	TGTGCCAGCACCTGGACAGGGACGAATTCACCCCTCCACTTT	CASTWTGTNSPLHF
15	TRBJ1-4	TRBV20-1	few	TRBD1	TGCAGTGCTAGAGATCGGAGGACAGGGTACGAAAAACTGTTTTTT	CSARDRRTGYEKLFF